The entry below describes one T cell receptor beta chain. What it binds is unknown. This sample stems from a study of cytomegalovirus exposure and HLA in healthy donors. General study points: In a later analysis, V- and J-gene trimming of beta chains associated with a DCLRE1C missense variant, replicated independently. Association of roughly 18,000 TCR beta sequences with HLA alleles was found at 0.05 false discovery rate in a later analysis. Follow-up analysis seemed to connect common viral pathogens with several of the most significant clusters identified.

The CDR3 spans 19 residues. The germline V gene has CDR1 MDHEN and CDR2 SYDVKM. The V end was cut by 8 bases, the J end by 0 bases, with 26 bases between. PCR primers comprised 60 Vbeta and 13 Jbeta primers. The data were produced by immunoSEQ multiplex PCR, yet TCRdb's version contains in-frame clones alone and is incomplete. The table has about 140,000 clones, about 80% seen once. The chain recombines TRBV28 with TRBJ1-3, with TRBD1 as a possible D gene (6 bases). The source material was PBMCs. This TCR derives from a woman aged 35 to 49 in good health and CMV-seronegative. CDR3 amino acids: CASGTSMDWGGLSGNTIYF. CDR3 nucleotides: TGTGCCAGCGGCACATCGATGGACTGGGGGGGGCTCTCTGGAAACACCATATATTTT.